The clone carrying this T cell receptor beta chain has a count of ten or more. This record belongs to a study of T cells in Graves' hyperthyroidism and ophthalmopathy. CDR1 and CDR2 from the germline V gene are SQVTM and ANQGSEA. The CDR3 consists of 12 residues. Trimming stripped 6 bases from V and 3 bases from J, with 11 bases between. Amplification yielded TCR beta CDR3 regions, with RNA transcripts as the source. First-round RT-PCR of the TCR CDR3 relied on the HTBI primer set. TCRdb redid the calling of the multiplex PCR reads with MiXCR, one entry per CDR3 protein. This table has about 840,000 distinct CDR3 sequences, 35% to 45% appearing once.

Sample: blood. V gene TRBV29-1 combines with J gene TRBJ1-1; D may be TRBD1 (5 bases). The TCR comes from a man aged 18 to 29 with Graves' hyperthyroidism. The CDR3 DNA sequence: TGCAGCGTGCACGGGGACCACACTGAAGCTTTCTTT. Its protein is CSVHGDHTEAFF.